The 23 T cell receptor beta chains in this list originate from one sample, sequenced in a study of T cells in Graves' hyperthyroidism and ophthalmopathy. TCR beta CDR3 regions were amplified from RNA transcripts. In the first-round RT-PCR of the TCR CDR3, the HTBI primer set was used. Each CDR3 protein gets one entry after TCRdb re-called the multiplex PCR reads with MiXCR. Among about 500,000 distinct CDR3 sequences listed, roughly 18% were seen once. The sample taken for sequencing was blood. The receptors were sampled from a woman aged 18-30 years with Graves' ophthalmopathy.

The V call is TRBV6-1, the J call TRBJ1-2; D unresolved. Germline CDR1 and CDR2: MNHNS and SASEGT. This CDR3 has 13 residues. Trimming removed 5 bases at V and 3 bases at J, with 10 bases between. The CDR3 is CASSPDGDYGYTF. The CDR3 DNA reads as TGTGCCAGCAGTCCAGACGGGGACTATGGCTACACCTTC.

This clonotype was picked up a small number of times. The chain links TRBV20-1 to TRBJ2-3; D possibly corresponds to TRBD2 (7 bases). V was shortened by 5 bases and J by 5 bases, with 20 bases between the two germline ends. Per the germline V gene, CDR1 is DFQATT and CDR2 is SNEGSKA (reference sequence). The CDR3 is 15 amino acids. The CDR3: CSALDPGGQVDTQYF. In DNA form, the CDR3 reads TGCAGTGCTTTAGACCCCGGGGGGCAGGTAGATACGCAGTATTTT.

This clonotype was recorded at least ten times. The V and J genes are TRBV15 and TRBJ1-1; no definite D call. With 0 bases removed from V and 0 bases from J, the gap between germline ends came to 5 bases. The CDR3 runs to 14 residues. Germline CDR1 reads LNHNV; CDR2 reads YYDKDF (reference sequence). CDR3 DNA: TGTGCCACCAGCAGAGATCTAATGAACACTGAAGCTTTCTTT. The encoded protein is CATSRDLMNTEAFF.

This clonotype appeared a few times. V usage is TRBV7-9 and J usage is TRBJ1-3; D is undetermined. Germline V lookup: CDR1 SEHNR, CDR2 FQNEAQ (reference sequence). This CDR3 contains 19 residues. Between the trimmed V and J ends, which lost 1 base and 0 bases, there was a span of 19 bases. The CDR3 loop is CASSLVAGSLLNSGNTIYF. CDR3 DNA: TGTGCCAGCAGCTTAGTTGCGGGGAGCCTCCTCAACTCTGGAAACACCATATATTTT.

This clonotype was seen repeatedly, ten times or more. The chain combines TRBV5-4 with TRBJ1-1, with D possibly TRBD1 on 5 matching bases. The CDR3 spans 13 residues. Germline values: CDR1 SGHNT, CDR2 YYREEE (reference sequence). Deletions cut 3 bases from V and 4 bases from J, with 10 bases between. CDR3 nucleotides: TGTGCCAGCAGCTCGCAGGGTCTCACTGAAGCTTTCTTT. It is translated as CASSSQGLTEAFF.

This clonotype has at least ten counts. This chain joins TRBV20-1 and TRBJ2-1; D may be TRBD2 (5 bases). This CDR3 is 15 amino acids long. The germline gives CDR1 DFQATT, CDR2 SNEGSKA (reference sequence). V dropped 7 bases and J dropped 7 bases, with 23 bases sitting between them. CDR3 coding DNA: TGCAGTGGGGTACCCGGTACAGAGATAGCGAATGAGCAGTTCTTC. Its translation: CSGVPGTEIANEQFF.

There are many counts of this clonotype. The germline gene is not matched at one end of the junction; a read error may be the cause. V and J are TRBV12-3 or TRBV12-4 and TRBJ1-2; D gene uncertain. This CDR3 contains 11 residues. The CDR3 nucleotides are TGTGCCAGCAGCTTAGACTATGGCTACACCTTC. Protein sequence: CASSLDYGYTF.

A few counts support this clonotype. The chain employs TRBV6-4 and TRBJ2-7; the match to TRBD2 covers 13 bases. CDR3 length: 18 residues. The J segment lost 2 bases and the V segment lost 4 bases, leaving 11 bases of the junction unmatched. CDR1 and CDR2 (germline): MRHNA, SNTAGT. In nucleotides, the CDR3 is TGTGCCAGCAGTGTCCTACTAGCGGGAGGGCCTGGGGCCTACGAGCAGTACTTC. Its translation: CASSVLLAGGPGAYEQYF.

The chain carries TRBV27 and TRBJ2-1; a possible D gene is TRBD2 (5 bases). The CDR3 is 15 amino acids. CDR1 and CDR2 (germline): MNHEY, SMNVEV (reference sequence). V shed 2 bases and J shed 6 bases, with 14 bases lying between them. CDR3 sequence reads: CASSLTQDRGNEQFF. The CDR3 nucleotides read TGTGCCAGCAGTTTAACGCAGGATCGGGGCAATGAGCAGTTCTTC.

The CDR3 protein is CASSYSPATGRNEKLFF. CDR3 DNA: TGTGCCAGCAGTTACTCACCCGCGACAGGGCGTAATGAAAAACTGTTTTTT. This chain uses TRBV6-5 with TRBJ1-4; 7 bases match TRBD1. The CDR3 loop spans 17 amino acids. The germline V gene encodes CDR1 MNHEY and CDR2 SVGAGI. With 0 bases clipped from V and 4 bases from J, the junction kept 8 bases outside the gene matches.

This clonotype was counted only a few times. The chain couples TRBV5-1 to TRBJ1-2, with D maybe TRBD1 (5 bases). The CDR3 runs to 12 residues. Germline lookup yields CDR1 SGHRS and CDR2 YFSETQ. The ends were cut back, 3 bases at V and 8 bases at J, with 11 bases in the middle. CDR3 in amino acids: CASSWQGVGYTF. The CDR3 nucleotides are TGCGCCAGCAGCTGGCAGGGCGTCGGCTACACCTTC.

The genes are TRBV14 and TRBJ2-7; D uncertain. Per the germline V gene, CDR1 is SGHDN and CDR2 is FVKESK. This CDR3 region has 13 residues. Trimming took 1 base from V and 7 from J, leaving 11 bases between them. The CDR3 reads CASSQGGSEEQYF. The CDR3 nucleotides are TGTGCCAGCAGCCAAGGTGGGTCGGAGGAGCAGTACTTC. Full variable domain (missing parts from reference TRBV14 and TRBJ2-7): EAGVTQFPSHSVIEKGQTVTLRCDPISGHDNLYWYRRVMGKEIKFLLHFVKESKQDESGMPNNRFLAERTGGTYSTLKVQPAELEDSGVYFCASSQGGSEEQYFGPGTRLTVT.

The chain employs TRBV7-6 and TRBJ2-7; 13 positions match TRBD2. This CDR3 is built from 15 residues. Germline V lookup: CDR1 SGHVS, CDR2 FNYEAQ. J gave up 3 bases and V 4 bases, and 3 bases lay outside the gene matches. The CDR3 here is CASSSGTSGVYEQYF. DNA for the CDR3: TGTGCCAGCAGCTCCGGGACTAGCGGGGTCTACGAGCAGTACTTC.

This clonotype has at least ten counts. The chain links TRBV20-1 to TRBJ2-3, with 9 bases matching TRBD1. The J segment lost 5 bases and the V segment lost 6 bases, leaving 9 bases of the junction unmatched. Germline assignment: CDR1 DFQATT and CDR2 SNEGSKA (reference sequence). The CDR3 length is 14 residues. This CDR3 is CSARDRESGDTQYF. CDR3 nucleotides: TGCAGTGCCCGGGACAGGGAGTCAGGAGATACGCAGTATTTT.

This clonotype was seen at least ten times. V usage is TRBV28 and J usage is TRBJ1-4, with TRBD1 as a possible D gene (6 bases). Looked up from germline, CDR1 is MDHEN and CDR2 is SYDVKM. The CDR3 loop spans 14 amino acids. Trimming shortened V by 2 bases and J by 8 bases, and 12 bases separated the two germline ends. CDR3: CASSLRGLWEKLFF. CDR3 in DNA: TGTGCCAGCAGTTTACGGGGGCTCTGGGAAAAACTGTTTTTT.

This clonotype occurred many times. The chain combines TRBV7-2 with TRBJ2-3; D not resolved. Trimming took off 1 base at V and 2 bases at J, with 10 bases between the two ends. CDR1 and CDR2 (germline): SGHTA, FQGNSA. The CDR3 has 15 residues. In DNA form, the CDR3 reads TGTGCCAGCAGCTTAGGGCACTCCCACACAGATACGCAGTATTTT. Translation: CASSLGHSHTDTQYF.

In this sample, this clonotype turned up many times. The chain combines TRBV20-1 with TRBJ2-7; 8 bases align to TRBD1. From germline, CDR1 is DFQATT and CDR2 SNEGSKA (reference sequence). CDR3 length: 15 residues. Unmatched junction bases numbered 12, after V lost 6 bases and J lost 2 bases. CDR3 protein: CSANPGQESPYEQYF. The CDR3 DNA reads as TGCAGTGCCAACCCGGGACAGGAGAGCCCCTACGAGCAGTACTTC.

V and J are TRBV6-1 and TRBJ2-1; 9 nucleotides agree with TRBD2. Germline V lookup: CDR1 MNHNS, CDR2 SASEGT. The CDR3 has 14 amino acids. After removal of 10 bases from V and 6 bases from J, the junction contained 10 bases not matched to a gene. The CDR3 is CAIMGGGRANEQFF. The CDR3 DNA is TGTGCCATCATGGGAGGCGGGAGGGCCAATGAGCAGTTCTTC.

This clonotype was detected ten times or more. The CDR3 region is CSAREKMNTEAFF. The CDR3 DNA sequence: TGCAGTGCTAGAGAAAAGATGAACACTGAAGCTTTCTTT. V is TRBV20-1 and J is TRBJ1-1; unclear D gene. This CDR3 spans 13 amino acids. Looked up from germline, CDR1 is DFQATT and CDR2 is SNEGSKA (reference sequence). Trimming pared 0 bases from V and 0 bases from J, leaving 5 bases between.

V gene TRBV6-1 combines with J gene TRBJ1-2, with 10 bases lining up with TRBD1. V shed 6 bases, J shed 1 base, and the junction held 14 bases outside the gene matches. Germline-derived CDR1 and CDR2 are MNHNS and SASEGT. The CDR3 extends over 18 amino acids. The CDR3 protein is CASRSDQTGGFVNYGYTF. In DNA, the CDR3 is TGTGCCAGCAGGAGTGACCAGACAGGGGGCTTTGTTAACTATGGCTACACCTTC.

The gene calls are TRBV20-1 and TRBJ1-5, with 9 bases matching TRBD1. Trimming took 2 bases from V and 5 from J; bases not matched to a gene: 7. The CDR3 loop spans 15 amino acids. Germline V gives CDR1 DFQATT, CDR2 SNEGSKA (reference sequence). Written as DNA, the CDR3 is TGCAGTGCTAGACGGACAGGGGAAGAACATCAGCCCCAGCATTTT. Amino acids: CSARRTGEEHQPQHF.

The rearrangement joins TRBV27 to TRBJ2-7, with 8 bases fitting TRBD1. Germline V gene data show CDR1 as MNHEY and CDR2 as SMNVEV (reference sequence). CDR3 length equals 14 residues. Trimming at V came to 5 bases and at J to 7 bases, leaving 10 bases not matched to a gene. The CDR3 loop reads CASSPGQGMREQYF. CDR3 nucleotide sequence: TGTGCCAGCAGTCCCGGACAGGGTATGCGAGAGCAGTACTTC.

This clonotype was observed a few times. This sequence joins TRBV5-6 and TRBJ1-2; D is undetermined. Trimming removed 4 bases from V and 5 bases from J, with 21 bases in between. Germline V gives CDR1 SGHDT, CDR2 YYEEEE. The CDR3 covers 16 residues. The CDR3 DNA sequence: TGTGCCAGCAGCCCGAGACATGCCATCAACTTTTATGGCTACACCTTC. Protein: CASSPRHAINFYGYTF.